Included here is one T cell receptor (beta chain) sequence, with context. The antigen it binds to is not known. Per-base qualities were not stored, and no clone one base away is much larger. Ends trimmed: V by 3 bases, J by 4 bases; bases unmatched to a gene: 4. CDR1 and CDR2 were assigned from the germline V gene as KGHSH and LQKENI. The CDR3 sequence holds 14 residues, the cysteine and phenylalanine included. The read is trimmed to its CDR3 DNA, 42 bases read in frame from base 1. In total, 666 healthy bone marrow donors made up the cohort. At the time of sampling, every cohort member was nominally healthy, though immune exposures that went unrecorded were likely present. The donor was CMV seropositive and was included in the group of 250 to 350 seropositive cohort members. A peripheral blood sample was collected from each donor, and TCR beta sequencing was performed on peripheral blood mononuclear cells. The Qiagen DNeasy Blood Extraction Kit was used to extract genomic DNA from the blood cell samples.

Library method: the immunoSEQ multiplex PCR assay. A mixture of 60 forward primers for TCR Vbeta segments and 13 reverse primers for TCR Jbeta segments was used in the multiplex PCR. A multiplex PCR assay on genomic DNA amplified the CDR3 region of rearranged TCR beta genes. On the Illumina HiSeq System, the amplified TCR beta libraries were sequenced as 87-base-pair reads. Per the authors' processing: In a later analysis, some 80 million unique TCR beta chains were counted across the 500 to 700 repertoires, and some 10 million of these chains were shared by at least two donors. Raw reads were error-corrected and collapsed into unique sequences by a nearest-neighbor algorithm in which closely related sequences were merged to remove PCR and sequencing errors. CDR3 sequences were aligned to IMGT reference sequences to assign V, D and J gene segments. For a sequence to be retained, a match of at least six nucleotides was required to both a V gene segment and a J gene segment. Rearrangements were classified as productive when the CDR3 lacked stop codons and remained in frame with V and J, and all other rearrangements were classified as non-productive. Following IMGT convention, CDR3 was defined as the stretch from the second conserved V-encoded cysteine to the conserved J-encoded phenylalanine. The earlier analysis of 450 to 750 of the donors excluded any sequence lacking an unambiguous match to a single V gene segment. In an earlier analysis of approximately 590 of the donors, V segments were called functional above 56.7% productive rearrangements and were called segregating when the between-donor standard deviation exceeded 5%. A statistical classification framework was developed to diagnose cytomegalovirus status using the catalog of TCR beta chain sequences. A later analysis assigned V and J genes by comparing TCR nucleotide sequences with IMGT/GENE-DB human TR gene sequences. In a later analysis, CDR3 sequences and most-parsimonious VDJ recombination scenarios were assigned using the TCRdist pipeline. In a later analysis, each TCR beta chain was defined by its CDR3 amino acid sequence together with its V-gene family, and reads lacking a unique V-gene family were excluded. In a later analysis, fewer than 600 highly shared, low-generation-probability nucleotide sequences were removed to address suspected cross-contamination and a sequencing artifact. In a later analysis, a clonal expansion index for each public chain was calculated from normalized within-repertoire ranks of inferred template counts. A later analysis computed generation probabilities with a VDJ recombination model fitted to out-of-frame rearrangements, and checked the results against IGoR. A later analysis scored TCR-TCR, TCR-HLA and TCR-CMV co-occurrence with hypergeometric tests, applying a repertoire-size bias correction to TCR pairs. A later analysis estimated false discovery rates by permuting HLA or CMV assignments 20 times. In a later analysis, co-occurring TCRs were grouped using DBSCAN, and TCRdist sequence similarity was added for clustering within HLA-allele-positive subsets. For co-occurrence clustering, repertoires with fewer than 30,000 or more than 120,000 public chains were excluded, along with a handful of repertoires with anomalous nucleotide sharing. Drawn from immuneACCESS, this table holds only the in-frame rearrangements with V and J called that TCRdb kept. Clones are partly lost; checked studies trace under half to an unresolved V gene and leave the rest unexplained. D and trimming were read from the DNA, whereas the V and J calls and clone size are those reported in that table. For this sample the table gives over 200,000 clones, of which around 80% were detected only once. In total, the top ten clones hold around 2.8% of the sample.

The data stem from a study of cytomegalovirus exposure and HLA in healthy donors (TCRdb year 2017). About the full investigation: An earlier analysis of 550 to 700 of the donors reported 250 to 350 Gb of sequence data and some 120 million unique TCR beta sequences from 150 million to 200 million T cells. Roughly 290 gigabases of sequencing data and approximately 91 million unique TCR sequences made up an early release that covered roughly 670 HLA-typed donors. Among the roughly 430 genotyped donors, around 81% belonged to the genetic ancestry cluster associated with self-reported Caucasian donors. The study aimed to test whether signatures of past pathogen exposure could be identified by cataloging public T cell receptors. Using immunosequencing, the study profiled T cell repertoires from 550 to 750 subjects and related those repertoires to cytomegalovirus serostatus. In addition to the first cohort of 650 to 750 subjects, a separate validation cohort of approximately 110 different subjects was used. To predict cytomegalovirus infection status, the study combined high-throughput TCR immunosequencing, statistical association of individual TCRs with disease status, and machine learning. To study patterns of TCR occurrence, a later analysis re-analyzed previously published TCR beta repertoires from 666 donors and added high-resolution HLA genotyping. Rather than using new phenotypic data, the later analysis identified candidate immune exposures from TCR beta sequences and from how often those sequences occurred across donors. In an earlier analysis of a few hundred of the donors, high-throughput TCR beta sequencing was used to judge whether each TCR beta V gene segment behaved as functional or pseudogenic. Donor age, sex, ethnicity and CMV serostatus were compiled together with the repertoire data. Genome-wide SNP genotypes for about 65% of the 666 donors were used in a later genetic analysis, which treated that subset as a discovery cohort. Every repertoire in the discovery cohort had been generated on one and the same sequencing platform. HLA typing covered class I and class II loci at four-digit resolution. The number of typed donors differed by locus: about 620-640 for A, B, C, DRB1 and DQB1; approximately 520 for DQA1; approximately 600 for DPA1; and 450 to 480 for DPB1. Several DR-DQ haplotypes were treated as single units for association and clustering because of strong linkage in the cohort. Among about 410 genotyped donors of the cohort, an average of around 250,000 unique TCR beta nucleotide sequences was sequenced per donor, of which about 19% were non-productive. What the work shows at the level of the full study, not this receptor alone: For the cohort, immune exposure information was limited to CMV serostatus. The presence/absence analyses assumed that sequencing depth was roughly uniform across donors, and that assumption may not be true. In a later analysis, 15,000 to 20,000 TCR beta sequences were associated with specific HLA alleles at a false discovery rate of 0.05. In an earlier analysis of several hundred of the donors, most TCR beta V segments were observed in productive rearrangements about 87% or about 30% of the time, broadly matching IMGT annotations. According to a later analysis, parvovirus B19, influenza, CMV and Epstein-Barr virus appeared linked to several top co-occurrence clusters. Because the 87-base-pair reads could not distinguish some IMGT-functional V segments, including TRBV6-2 and TRBV6-3, those segments were excluded. An association between a missense DCLRE1C variant and V-gene and J-gene trimming of TCR beta chains was found in a later genetic analysis and replicated in an independent cohort. Because counts were too low, seventeen rarely observed V segments, including chromosome 9 orphons, were left out of the earlier analysis of 587 of the donors. Linkage disequilibrium might explain the correlated functional status among segregating V segments, but an unknown experimental factor could not be excluded. Most CMV-associated TCR beta chains appeared to be HLA-restricted in a later analysis, and the HLA associations seemed to be driven largely by CMV exposure. Compared with the roughly 700-donor mean, donors in an Asian-associated ancestry cluster had fewer N-insertions in productive TCRs, according to a later genetic analysis. Most TCR sequences were seen in very few donors, while some public TCRs were found in many individuals. The classifier was reported to diagnose cytomegalovirus status with high specificity and sensitivity in both the original cohort and the validation cohort. The cohort was sequenced for TCR beta chains only, and without alpha or paired-chain data the features that could be detected were limited. Compared with equally common non-associated chains, HLA-associated TCR beta chains in a later analysis were more clonally expanded and had lower generation probabilities. When HLA alleles, especially DR and DQ, strongly co-occurred, attributing TCR associations to individual alleles was difficult. In vitro tests confirmed that a few of the cytomegalovirus-associated TCR beta chains recognize cytomegalovirus antigens. Because some donors lacked HLA typing at each locus, the association tests relied only on the typed subset. The study gave a list of some 150 TCR beta chains associated with cytomegalovirus. A further reported finding was that TCR beta sequences accurately predicted the HLA-A and HLA-B alleles for most subjects in the first cohort. A cluster of highly shared sequence variants was judged likely to represent a technical artifact of the sequencing pipeline. The authors suggested that the approach could potentially be extended to other disease states and immunological phenotypes. In a later analysis, the rate of TCR association differed among HLA loci, with DRB1 alleles having the most associated TCRs and HLA-C alleles having the fewest.

The chain joins TRBV18 to TRBJ2-7; TRBD1 matches 9 bases in the middle. The clonotype was recovered from a woman aged 55-70 years in good health and CMV-seropositive. The sample was PBMCs. The DNA is as follows: TGTGCCAGCTCACCCGGGACAGGGATTTACGAGCAGTACTTC. Protein translation: CASSPGTGIYEQYF.